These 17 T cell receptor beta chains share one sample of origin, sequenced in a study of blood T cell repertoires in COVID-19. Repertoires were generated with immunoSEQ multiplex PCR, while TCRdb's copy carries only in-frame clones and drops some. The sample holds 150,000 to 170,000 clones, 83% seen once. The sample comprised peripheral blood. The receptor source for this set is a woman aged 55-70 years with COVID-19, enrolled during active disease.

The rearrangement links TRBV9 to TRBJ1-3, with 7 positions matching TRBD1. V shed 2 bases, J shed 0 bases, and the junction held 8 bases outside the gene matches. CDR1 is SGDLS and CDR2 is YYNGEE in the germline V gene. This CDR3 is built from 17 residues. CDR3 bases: TGTGCCAGCAGCGTCCGGGACAGAATACTCTCTGGAAACACCATATATTTT. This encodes CASSVRDRILSGNTIYF.

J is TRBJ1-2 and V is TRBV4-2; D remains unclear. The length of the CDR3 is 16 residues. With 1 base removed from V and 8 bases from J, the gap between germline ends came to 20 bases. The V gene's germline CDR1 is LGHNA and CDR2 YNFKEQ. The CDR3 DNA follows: TGTGCCAGCAGCCAAGTCGGGAACCTAAGATCGGGCGGCTACACCTTC. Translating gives CASSQVGNLRSGGYTF.

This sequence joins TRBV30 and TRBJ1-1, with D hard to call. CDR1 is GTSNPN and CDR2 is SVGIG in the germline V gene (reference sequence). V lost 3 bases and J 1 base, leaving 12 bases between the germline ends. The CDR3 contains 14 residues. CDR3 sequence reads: CAWSPLTANTEAFF. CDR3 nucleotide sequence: TGTGCCTGGAGCCCTCTAACAGCGAACACTGAAGCTTTCTTT.

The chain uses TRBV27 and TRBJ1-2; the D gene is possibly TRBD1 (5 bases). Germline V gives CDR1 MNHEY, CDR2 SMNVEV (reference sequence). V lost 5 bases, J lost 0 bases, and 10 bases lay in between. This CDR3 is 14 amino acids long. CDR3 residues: CASSARGSNYGYTF. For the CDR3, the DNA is TGTGCCAGCAGTGCAAGGGGCTCTAACTATGGCTACACCTTC.

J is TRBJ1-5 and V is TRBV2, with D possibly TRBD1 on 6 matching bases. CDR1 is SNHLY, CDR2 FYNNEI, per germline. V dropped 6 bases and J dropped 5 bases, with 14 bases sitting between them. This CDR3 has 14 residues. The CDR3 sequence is CASSEQGTHQPQHF. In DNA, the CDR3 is TGTGCCAGCAGCGAACAGGGTACCCATCAGCCCCAGCATTTT.

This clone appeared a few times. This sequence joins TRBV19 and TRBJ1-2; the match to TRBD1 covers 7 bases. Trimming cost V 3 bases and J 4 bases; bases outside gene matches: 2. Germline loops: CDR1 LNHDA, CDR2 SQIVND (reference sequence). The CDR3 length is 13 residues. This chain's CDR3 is CASSMTGIYGYTF. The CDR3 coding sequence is TGTGCCAGTAGTATGACAGGGATCTATGGCTACACCTTC.

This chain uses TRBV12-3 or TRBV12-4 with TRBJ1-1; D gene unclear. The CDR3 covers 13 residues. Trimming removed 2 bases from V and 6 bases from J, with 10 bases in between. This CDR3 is CASSLSAGAEAFF. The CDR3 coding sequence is TGTGCCAGCAGTTTATCCGCGGGCGCTGAAGCTTTCTTT.

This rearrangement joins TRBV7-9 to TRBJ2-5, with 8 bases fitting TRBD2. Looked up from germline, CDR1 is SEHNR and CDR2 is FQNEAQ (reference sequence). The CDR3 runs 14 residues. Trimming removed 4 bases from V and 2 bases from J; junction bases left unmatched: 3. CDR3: CASSSLAGQETQYF. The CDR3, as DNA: TGTGCCAGCAGCTCCCTAGCGGGTCAAGAGACCCAGTACTTC.

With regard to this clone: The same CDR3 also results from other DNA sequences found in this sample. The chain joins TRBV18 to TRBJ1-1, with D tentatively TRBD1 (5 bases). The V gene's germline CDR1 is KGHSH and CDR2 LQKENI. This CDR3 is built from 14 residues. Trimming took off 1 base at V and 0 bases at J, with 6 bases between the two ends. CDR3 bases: TGTGCCAGCTCACCACAGGGGATGAACACTGAAGCTTTCTTT. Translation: CASSPQGMNTEAFF.

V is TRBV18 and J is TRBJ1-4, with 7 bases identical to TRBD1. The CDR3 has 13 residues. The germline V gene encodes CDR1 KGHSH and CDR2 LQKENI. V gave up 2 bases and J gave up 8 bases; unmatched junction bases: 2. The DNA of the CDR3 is TGTGCCAGCTCACCAACAGGGGTGGAAAAACTGTTTTTT. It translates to CASSPTGVEKLFF.

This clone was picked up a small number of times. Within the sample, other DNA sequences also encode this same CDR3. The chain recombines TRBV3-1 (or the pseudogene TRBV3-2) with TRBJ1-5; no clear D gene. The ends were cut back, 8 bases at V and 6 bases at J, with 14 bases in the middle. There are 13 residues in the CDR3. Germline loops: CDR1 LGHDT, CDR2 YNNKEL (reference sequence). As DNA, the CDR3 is TGTGCCAGCGGGAGGGAGGGCAGTCAGCCCCAGCATTTT. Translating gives CASGREGSQPQHF.

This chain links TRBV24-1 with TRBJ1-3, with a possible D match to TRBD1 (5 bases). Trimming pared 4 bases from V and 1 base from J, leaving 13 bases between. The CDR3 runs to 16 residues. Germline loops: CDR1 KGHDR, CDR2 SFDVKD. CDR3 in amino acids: CATSESRAPSGNTIYF. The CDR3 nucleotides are TGTGCCACCAGTGAATCCAGGGCCCCTTCTGGAAACACCATATATTTT.

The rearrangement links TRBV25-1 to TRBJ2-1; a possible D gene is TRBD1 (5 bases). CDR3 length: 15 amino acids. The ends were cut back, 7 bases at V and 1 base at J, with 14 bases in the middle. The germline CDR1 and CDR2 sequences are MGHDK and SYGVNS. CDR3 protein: CASMFTGLSYNEQFF. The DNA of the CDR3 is TGTGCCAGCATGTTTACAGGCCTTTCCTACAATGAGCAGTTCTTC.

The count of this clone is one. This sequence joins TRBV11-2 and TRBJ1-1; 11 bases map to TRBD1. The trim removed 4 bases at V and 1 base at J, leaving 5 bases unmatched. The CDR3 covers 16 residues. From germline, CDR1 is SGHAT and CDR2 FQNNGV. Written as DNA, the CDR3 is TGTGCCAGCAGCTCCCGGGACAGGGGGAAGAACACTGAAGCTTTCTTT. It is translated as CASSSRDRGKNTEAFF.

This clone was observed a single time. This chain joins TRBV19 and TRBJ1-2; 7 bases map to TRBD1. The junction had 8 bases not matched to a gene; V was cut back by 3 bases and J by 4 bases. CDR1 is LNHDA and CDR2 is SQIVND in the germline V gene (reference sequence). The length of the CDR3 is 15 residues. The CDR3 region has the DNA TGTGCCAGTAGTATGCAGACAGGGAATCTCTATGGCTACACCTTC. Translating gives CASSMQTGNLYGYTF.

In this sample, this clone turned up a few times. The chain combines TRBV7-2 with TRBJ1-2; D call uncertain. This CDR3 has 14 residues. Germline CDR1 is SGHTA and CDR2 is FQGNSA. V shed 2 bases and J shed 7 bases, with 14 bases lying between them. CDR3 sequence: CASSLRGSEFGYTF. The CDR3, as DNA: TGTGCCAGCAGCTTACGAGGGTCTGAGTTTGGCTACACCTTC.

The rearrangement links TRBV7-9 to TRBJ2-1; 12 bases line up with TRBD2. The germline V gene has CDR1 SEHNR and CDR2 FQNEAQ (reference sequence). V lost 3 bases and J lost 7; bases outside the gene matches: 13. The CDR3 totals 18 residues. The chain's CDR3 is CASSFPHRLAGAKNEQFF. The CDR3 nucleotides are TGTGCCAGCAGCTTTCCACACCGACTAGCGGGAGCTAAGAATGAGCAGTTCTTC.